What follows are 21 T cell receptor beta chains derived from one specimen sequenced in a study of blood T cell repertoires in COVID-19. Measured with immunoSEQ multiplex PCR; TCRdb has only the in-frame clones, and not every one. There are about 130,000 clones in the sample; around 70% occur only once, and over 5.5% lies in the top ten. The sequenced sample consisted of peripheral blood. Receptors were obtained from a man older than 75 with COVID-19, enrolled during active disease.

This chain uses TRBV12-3 or TRBV12-4 with TRBJ1-2; D is ambiguous. Deletions cut 6 bases from V and 7 bases from J, with 15 bases between. The CDR3 runs to 13 residues. This chain's CDR3 is CASSKITDRGYTF. The CDR3 nucleotides read TGTGCCAGCAGCAAGATCACTGATCGTGGCTACACCTTC.

The chain has TRBV6-4 and TRBJ2-1; the match to TRBD2 covers 10 bases. J lost 2 bases, V lost 4 bases, and 2 bases had no gene match. The CDR3 length is 15 residues. Germline CDR1 reads MRHNA; CDR2 reads SNTAGT. In nucleotides, the CDR3 is TGTGCCAGCAGTGTCCTAGCGGGAGCCTACAATGAGCAGTTCTTC. This encodes CASSVLAGAYNEQFF.

The chain combines TRBV3-1 (or the pseudogene TRBV3-2) with TRBJ1-2, with D hard to call. Germline-derived CDR1 and CDR2 are LGHDT and YNNKEL (reference sequence). V shed 0 bases and J shed 7 bases, with 21 bases lying between them. This CDR3 has 17 amino acids. CDR3 region: CASSQDRRLGVRSGYTF. In DNA, the CDR3 is TGTGCCAGCAGCCAAGATAGGAGATTGGGTGTTAGAAGTGGCTACACCTTC.

The V call is TRBV18, the J call TRBJ1-1, with 10 bases that match TRBD1. Germline V gene lookup returns CDR1 KGHSH and CDR2 LQKENI. V lost 4 bases and J lost 3; bases outside the gene matches: 11. The CDR3 consists of 17 residues. The CDR3: CASSRVPGQGIDTEAFF. The CDR3 nucleotides are TGTGCCAGCTCACGAGTCCCGGGACAGGGGATAGACACTGAAGCTTTCTTT.

About this clone itself: Different DNA sequences within this sample yield the same CDR3. This chain uses TRBV7-2 with TRBJ1-5, with D uncertain. The CDR3 extends over 13 amino acids. Trimming took 3 bases from V and 5 from J, leaving 8 bases between them. Germline V gives CDR1 SGHTA, CDR2 FQGNSA. The CDR3, as DNA: TGTGCCAGCAGCTTGAGAAGAGATCAGCCCCAGCATTTT. Encoded protein: CASSLRRDQPQHF.

This clone was seen a single time. The V gene is TRBV6-5, the J gene TRBJ1-1; 7 bases fit TRBD1. The CDR3 covers 13 residues. Losses at the gene ends were 5 bases for V and 1 base for J; bases not matched to a gene: 1. Germline CDR1 reads MNHEY; CDR2 reads SVGAGI. The CDR3 region is CASSRQGNTEAFF. CDR3 nucleotides: TGTGCCAGCAGTAGACAGGGGAACACTGAAGCTTTCTTT.

The chain employs TRBV9 and TRBJ2-4; perhaps TRBD2 as D (6 bases). This CDR3 comprises 13 residues. Trimming took off 0 bases at V and 8 bases at J, with 9 bases between the two ends. CDR1 is SGDLS and CDR2 is YYNGEE in the germline V gene. CDR3 DNA sequence: TGTGCCAGCAGCGTAGGCGGGAAGGACATTCAGTACTTC. Translation gives CASSVGGKDIQYF. Full variable domain (remainder filled in from reference TRBV9 and TRBJ2-4): DSGVTQTPKHLITATGQRVTLRCSPRSGDLSVYWYQQSLDQGLQFLIQYYNGEERAKGNILERFSAQQFPDLHSELNLSSLELGDSALYFCASSVGGKDIQYFGAGTRLSVL.

The chain recombines TRBV5-4 with TRBJ1-2; D might be TRBD1 (6 bases). V was cut by 4 bases and J by 4 bases, with 11 bases left in between. Germline V CDR1 and CDR2: SGHNT, YYREEE (reference sequence). The CDR3 contains 13 residues. The CDR3 nucleotides read TGTGCCAGCAGCATACAGGGTTTCTATGGCTACACCTTC. Translating it yields CASSIQGFYGYTF. The whole variable domain, filled in from reference TRBV5-4 and TRBJ1-2, reads ETGVTQSPTHLIKTRGQQVTLRCSSQSGHNTVSWYQQALGQGPQFIFQYYREEENGRGNFPPRFSGLQFPNYSSELNVNALELDDSALYLCASSIQGFYGYTFGSGTRLTVV.

The chain is built from TRBV14 and TRBJ2-3; D is undetermined. V gave up 4 bases and J gave up 5 bases, with 13 bases separating them. From germline, CDR1 is SGHDN and CDR2 FVKESK. The CDR3 extends over 14 amino acids. CDR3 protein: CASSPLREIDTQYF. For the CDR3, the DNA is TGTGCCAGCAGCCCCCTTAGAGAAATAGATACGCAGTATTTT.

The chain has TRBV5-4 and TRBJ2-7; 10 bases are a match to TRBD2. The CDR3 length is 15 residues. With 4 bases clipped from V and 4 bases from J, the junction kept 8 bases outside the gene matches. CDR1 is SGHNT, CDR2 YYREEE, per germline (reference sequence). The CDR3, as DNA: TGTGCCAGCAGCCCGCATGGGACTAGCGTTTACGAGCAGTACTTC. It encodes CASSPHGTSVYEQYF.

The chain carries TRBV15 and TRBJ2-2; no reliable D call. The V and J ends lost 1 base and 4 bases respectively, with 10 bases between them. This CDR3 has 15 residues. Germline V gene data show CDR1 as LNHNV and CDR2 as YYDKDF (reference sequence). The CDR3 nucleotides read TGTGCCACCAGCAGAGCTGGAGTCGGCACCGGGGAGCTGTTTTTT. Its translation is CATSRAGVGTGELFF.

The CDR3 DNA sequence: TGCGCCAGCAGCCAACCTGGGACAGATGAAGCTTTCTTT. Protein product: CASSQPGTDEAFF. The chain carries TRBV4-1 and TRBJ1-1; the match to TRBD1 covers 7 bases. The CDR3 extends over 13 amino acids. The trim removed 2 bases at V and 7 bases at J, leaving 4 bases unmatched. Germline lookup yields CDR1 MGHRA and CDR2 YSYEKL.

The chain couples TRBV5-1 to TRBJ2-2; the D is unclear. Trimming shortened V by 0 bases and J by 4 bases, and 13 bases separated the two germline ends. The CDR3 sequence is 16 residues long. CDR1 and CDR2 from the germline V gene are SGHRS and YFSETQ. The CDR3 region is CASSLGLGASTGELFF. The DNA of the CDR3 is TGCGCCAGCAGCTTGGGGCTCGGAGCTTCCACCGGGGAGCTGTTTTTT. The entire variable domain, with the rest obtained from reference TRBV5-1 and TRBJ2-2, is as follows: KAGVTQTPRYLIKTRGQQVTLSCSPISGHRSVSWYQQTPGQGLQFLFEYFSETQRNKGNFPGRFSGRQFSNSRSEMNVSTLELGDSALYLCASSLGLGASTGELFFGEGSRLTVL.

The chain carries TRBV28 and TRBJ1-1, with 8 nucleotides matching TRBD1. CDR3 length equals 14 residues. Germline V gene data show CDR1 as MDHEN and CDR2 as SYDVKM. The V gene end was trimmed by 3 bases and the J gene end by 5 bases; junction bases not matched to a gene: 5. The DNA for the CDR3 is TGTGCCAGCAGTTTCCAGGGGGCGGTGACTGAAGCTTTCTTT. Translating it yields CASSFQGAVTEAFF.

The rearrangement links TRBV6-5 to TRBJ1-2; 9 bases are shared with TRBD1. This CDR3 region has 13 residues. The junction had 2 bases not matched to a gene; V was cut back by 2 bases and J by 7 bases. Germline values: CDR1 MNHEY, CDR2 SVGAGI. Written as DNA, the CDR3 is TGTGCCAGCAGTTACGGGACAGGGATTGGCTACACCTTC. Amino acid sequence: CASSYGTGIGYTF.

The gene calls are TRBV7-2 and TRBJ2-3, with 7 bases identical to TRBD2. Germline V lookup: CDR1 SGHTA, CDR2 FQGNSA. After removal of 5 bases from V and 6 bases from J, the junction contained 11 bases not matched to a gene. CDR3 length equals 15 residues. CDR3 nucleotides: TGTGCCAGCAGCAGTGGTCGGGGGGTCGTGGATACGCAGTATTTT. It specifies CASSSGRGVVDTQYF.

This clone appeared a few times. V and J are TRBV15 and TRBJ2-2, with TRBD2 as a possible D gene (7 bases). Germline V gene data show CDR1 as LNHNV and CDR2 as YYDKDF (reference sequence). Trimming stripped 6 bases from V and 5 bases from J, with 16 bases between. The CDR3 runs to 15 residues. The DNA for the CDR3 is TGTGCCACCAGTCGGGGGGCCGCGCAGACCGGGGAGCTGTTTTTT. This translates into CATSRGAAQTGELFF.

This chain uses TRBV20-1 with TRBJ2-3, with 10 bases that match TRBD2. Germline-derived CDR1 and CDR2 are DFQATT and SNEGSKA (reference sequence). Germline trimming cut 3 bases from V and 3 bases from J; bases unmatched to any gene: 9. There are 16 residues in the CDR3. CDR3 loop: CSASRGIAGGTDTQYF. The CDR3 coding sequence is TGCAGTGCTAGTCGGGGGATAGCGGGAGGTACAGATACGCAGTATTTT.

This sequence joins TRBV5-1 and TRBJ2-3, with 9 bases identical to TRBD2. CDR1 and CDR2 (germline): SGHRS, YFSETQ. Trimming at V came to 0 bases and at J to 3 bases, leaving 2 bases not matched to a gene. The CDR3 totals 15 residues. This chain's CDR3 is CASSLASGETDTQYF. CDR3 sequence (DNA): TGCGCCAGCAGCTTGGCTAGCGGGGAAACAGATACGCAGTATTTT.

This clone has only one observation. One junction end does not reproduce the germline sequence, and a read error may be involved. The chain couples TRBV28 to TRBJ2-7, with D possibly matching TRBD2 (6 bases). Germline-derived CDR1 and CDR2 are MDHEN and SYDVKM. The CDR3 is 12 amino acids. This CDR3 is CATTGLSYEQCF. The CDR3 DNA reads as TGTGCCACCACGGGACTGAGCTACGAGCAGTGCTTC.

The sample holds a few counts of this clone. This rearrangement joins TRBV11-2 to TRBJ1-4; D is perhaps TRBD1 (6 bases). The V end was cut by 1 base, the J end by 8 bases, with 14 bases between. CDR1 and CDR2 (germline): SGHAT, FQNNGV. This CDR3 has 15 amino acids. CDR3 sequence (DNA): TGTGCCAGCAGCTTAGTTTTGGGGGGGCGGGAAAAACTGTTTTTT. It specifies CASSLVLGGREKLFF.